One sample yielded the 9 T cell receptor beta chains listed below, sequenced in a study of STAT5B mutations in CD4+ large granular lymphocyte leukemia. Some clones are missing from TCRdb's copy, which holds only in-frame ones; the method was immunoSEQ multiplex PCR. The sample lists roughly 36,000 clones; 70% to 90% were seen once. The specimen sequenced was CD4+ T cells from blood buffy coats. Receptors originate from a human donor in good health.

The chain couples TRBV7-8 to TRBJ1-3; D not certain. Germline CDR1 is SGHVS and CDR2 is FQNEAQ. This CDR3 contains 16 residues. The ends were cut back, 1 base at V and 0 bases at J, with 10 bases in the middle. CDR3 sequence reads: CASSLGGLASGNTIYF. CDR3 sequence (DNA): TGTGCCAGCAGCTTAGGCGGCCTGGCCTCTGGAAACACCATATATTTT.

This clone was observed a handful of times. This sequence joins TRBV9 and TRBJ2-7; no clear D. Germline V lookup: CDR1 SGDLS, CDR2 YYNGEE. V lost 0 bases and J lost 8, with 12 bases in between. The CDR3 totals 13 residues. The CDR3, as DNA: TGTGCCAGCAGCGTAGAACCAGCTAGGAAGCAGTACTTC. Protein sequence: CASSVEPARKQYF.

The chain carries TRBV5-1 and TRBJ2-1; D could derive from TRBD1 or TRBD2 (5 bases each). Germline values: CDR1 SGHRS, CDR2 YFSETQ. Between the trimmed V and J ends, which lost 0 bases and 12 bases, there was a span of 13 bases. The CDR3 loop spans 13 amino acids. The CDR3 coding sequence is TGCGCCAGCAGCTTGGGGGGACGTGGAGGGCAGTTCTTC. Its translation is CASSLGGRGGQFF.

The DNA for the CDR3 is TGCGCCAGCAGCCGCGGACTAGGAAACTACGAGCAGTACTTC. It translates to CASSRGLGNYEQYF. The chain couples TRBV5-1 to TRBJ2-7; TRBD2 matches at 7 bases. Trimming cost V 4 bases and J 3 bases; bases outside gene matches: 7. Germline V gene lookup returns CDR1 SGHRS and CDR2 YFSETQ. The CDR3 is 14 amino acids.

This chain joins TRBV6-5 and TRBJ2-2; possible D gene TRBD1, 5 bases. The CDR3 sequence is 13 residues long. Germline CDR1 MNHEY, CDR2 SVGAGI. V shed 0 bases and J shed 8 bases, with 7 bases lying between them. This CDR3 is CASSYSDSGELFF. The CDR3, as DNA: TGTGCCAGCAGTTACTCAGACAGTGGGGAGCTGTTTTTT.

This clone was detected once. Here the CDR3 reads CASSNLAGLYNEQFF. In DNA form, the CDR3 reads TGTGCCAGTAGTAACTTAGCGGGCCTCTACAATGAGCAGTTCTTC. V is TRBV19 and J is TRBJ2-1, with 7 bases lining up with TRBD2. J gave up 3 bases and V 4 bases, and 6 bases lay outside the gene matches. Germline CDR1 LNHDA, CDR2 SQIVND (reference sequence). The CDR3 totals 15 residues.

The chain uses TRBV15 and TRBJ2-3, with 8 bases that match TRBD2. V trimming: 0 bases; J trimming: 2 bases; junction bases outside the gene matches: 13. This CDR3 has 19 residues. Germline CDR1 LNHNV, CDR2 YYDKDF (reference sequence). CDR3 sequence reads: CATSRDRRGAGGLTDTQYF. CDR3 DNA: TGTGCCACCAGCAGAGATAGAAGAGGGGCGGGGGGCCTCACAGATACGCAGTATTTT. Filled out from reference TRBV15 and TRBJ2-3, the complete variable domain reads DAMVIQNPRYQVTQFGKPVTLSCSQTLNHNVMYWYQQKSSQAPKLLFHYYDKDFNNEADTPDNFQSRRPNTSFCFLDIRSPGLGDTAMYLCATSRDRRGAGGLTDTQYFGPGTRLTVL.

The chain uses TRBV5-5 and TRBJ1-2; D remains ambiguous. Germline CDR1 reads SGHKS; CDR2 reads YYEKEE (reference sequence). The CDR3 length is 15 residues. Between the trimmed V and J ends, which lost 2 bases and 0 bases, there was a span of 11 bases. The CDR3 region has the DNA TGTGCCAGCAGCTTTTCGGGCCCAGCTAACTATGGCTACACCTTC. Translated, it gives CASSFSGPANYGYTF.

This clone was observed once. In DNA, the CDR3 is TGTGCCTGGAGTGTTTCGACAGGGAGGTGGGATGGCTACACCTTC. This gives the protein CAWSVSTGRWDGYTF. The chain couples TRBV30 to TRBJ1-2, with 7 bases that match TRBD1. The CDR3 contains 15 residues. Per germline, CDR1 GTSNPN and CDR2 SVGIG (reference sequence). After removal of 0 bases from V and 6 bases from J, the junction contained 10 bases not matched to a gene.